The rows below give T cell receptor beta chains drawn from one sample of a study of cytomegalovirus exposure and HLA in healthy donors. Data came from immunoSEQ multiplex PCR; TCRdb stores just in-frame clones and leaves some out. The sample records fewer than 150,000 clones, about 91% being singletons. The sequencing input was PBMCs. The receptors shown here come from a woman in her late teens or twenties in good health and CMV-seropositive. Each CDR3 is given with its conserved first and last residue. The D gene is left open where the match is weak. Rows may omit the clone size; those that give it use once, few, many or a size class.

J: TRBJ2-7; V: TRBV28; D: -; size: -; DNA: TGTGCCAGCAGTTCGCCTAGCGTTTACTACGAGCAGTACTTC; CDR3: CASSSPSVYYEQYF
J: TRBJ2-2; V: TRBV19; D: TRBD1; size: -; DNA: TGTGCCAGCACACCAAAAAAGTTGTATTTAAATCCGGGACAGGGGACGAACACCGGGGAGCTGTTTTTT; CDR3: CASTPKKLYLNPGQGTNTGELFF
J: TRBJ1-5; V: TRBV2; D: -; size: few; DNA: TGTGCCAGCAGTTCAGGGTGGAGCAATCAGCCCCAGCATTTT; CDR3: CASSSGWSNQPQHF
J: TRBJ1-1; V: TRBV11-2; D: -; size: once; DNA: TGTGCCAGCAGCTTAGAAGCGGGTGCTGAAGCTTTCTTT; CDR3: CASSLEAGAEAFF
J: TRBJ2-3; V: TRBV5-4; D: TRBD2; size: few; DNA: TGTGCCAGCAGCGGGGGACTAGCGGGGGTCACAGATACGCAGTATTTT; CDR3: CASSGGLAGVTDTQYF
J: TRBJ1-5; V: TRBV6-6; D: TRBD1; size: once; DNA: TGTGCCAGCAGTTTACAGGGGGCGCGAAATCAGCCCCAGCATTTT; CDR3: CASSLQGARNQPQHF
J: TRBJ2-5; V: TRBV5-1; D: TRBD2; size: -; DNA: TGCGCCAGCAGCTCCGGGTCAGCGGGAGGGCAAGAGACCCAGTACTTC; CDR3: CASSSGSAGGQETQYF
J: TRBJ2-2; V: TRBV11-2; D: TRBD2; size: -; DNA: TGTGCCAGCAGCTTGACTAGCGGGAGCGACGGGGGGGAGCTGTTTTTT; CDR3: CASSLTSGSDGGELFF
J: TRBJ2-1; V: TRBV7-6; D: TRBD1; size: -; DNA: TGTGCCAGCAGCTTAGGAACAGGGGGCTTAGATGAGCAGTTCTTC; CDR3: CASSLGTGGLDEQFF
J: TRBJ2-7; V: TRBV19; D: -; size: -; DNA: TGTGCCAGTAGTATCCTAGGACGACAGTACGAGCAGTACTTC; CDR3: CASSILGRQYEQYF
J: TRBJ1-1; V: TRBV30; D: TRBD1; size: few; DNA: TGTGCCCGTATGACAGGGGTTAACACTGAAGCTTTCTTT; CDR3: CARMTGVNTEAFF
J: TRBJ2-5; V: TRBV27; D: -; size: -; DNA: TGTGCCAGCCGGCCGAGGGGGTACCAAGAGACCCAGTACTTC; CDR3: CASRPRGYQETQYF
J: TRBJ2-7; V: TRBV21-1; D: -; size: -; DNA: TGTGCCAGCAGCAAAGGAAGGCCTACCGGGGACAATAACGAGCAGTACTTC; CDR3: CASSKGRPTGDNNEQYF
J: TRBJ2-2; V: TRBV28; D: -; size: -; DNA: TGTGCCAGCAGTTTACAGGGCTACGGGGAGCTGTTTTTT; CDR3: CASSLQGYGELFF